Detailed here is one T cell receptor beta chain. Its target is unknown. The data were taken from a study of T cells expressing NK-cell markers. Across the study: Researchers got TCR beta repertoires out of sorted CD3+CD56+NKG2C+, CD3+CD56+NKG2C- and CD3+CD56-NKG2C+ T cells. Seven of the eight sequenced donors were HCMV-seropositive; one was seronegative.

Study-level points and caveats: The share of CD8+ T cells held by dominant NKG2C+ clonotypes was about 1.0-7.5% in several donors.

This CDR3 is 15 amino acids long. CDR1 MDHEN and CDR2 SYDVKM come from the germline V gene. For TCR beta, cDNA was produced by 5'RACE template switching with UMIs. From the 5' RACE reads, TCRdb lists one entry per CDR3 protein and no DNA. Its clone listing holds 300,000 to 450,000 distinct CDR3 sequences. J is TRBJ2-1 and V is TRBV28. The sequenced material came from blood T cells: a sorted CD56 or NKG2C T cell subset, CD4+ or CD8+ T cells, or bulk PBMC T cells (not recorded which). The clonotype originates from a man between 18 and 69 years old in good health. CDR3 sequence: CASSSALISYNEQFF.